This paragraph reports one T cell receptor (beta chain). Generated by immunoSEQ multiplex PCR, the TCRdb table keeps only in-frame clones and is missing some. Of about 91,000 clones listed, 75% to 85% are singletons. The data derive from a study of blood T cell repertoires in COVID-19. On the study more broadly: The analysed material was cDNA or gDNA that came from T cells, B-cell-depleted T cells, or PBMCs.

This CDR3 is 13 amino acids long. In germline, CDR1 is GTSNPN, CDR2 SVGIG (reference sequence). V dropped 5 bases and J dropped 5; count of bases not matched to a gene: 7. This clonotype originated in a man between 70 and 80 years old with acute or convalescent COVID-19. Sequenced material: peripheral blood. The genes are TRBV30 and TRBJ2-5; TRBD2 matches 8 bases. This CDR3 reads CAWESGGGETQYF. The CDR3 DNA sequence: TGTGCCTGGGAAAGCGGGGGAGGGGAGACCCAGTACTTC. The complete variable domain, with remaining parts taken from reference TRBV30 and TRBJ2-5, reads SQTIHQWPATLVQPVGSPLSLECTVEGTSNPNLYWYRQAAGRGLQLLFYSVGIGQISSEVPQNLSASRPQDRQFILSSKKLLLSDSGFYLCAWESGGGETQYFGPGTRLLVL.